Presented here are 31 T cell receptor beta chains from one specimen sequenced in a study of cytomegalovirus exposure and HLA in healthy donors. Clones were sequenced by immunoSEQ multiplex PCR, and TCRdb holds only the in-frame ones, with some missing. Of more than 150,000 clones in the sample, more than 75% were seen once. The specimen was PBMCs. These receptors all stem from a young man in good health and CMV-seronegative.

V and J are TRBV2 and TRBJ2-5; TRBD2 matches at 11 bases. The CDR3 length is 15 residues. The V gene end was trimmed by 8 bases and the J gene end by 8 bases; junction bases not matched to a gene: 13. Germline V lookup: CDR1 SNHLY, CDR2 FYNNEI. The CDR3 bases are TGTGCCAGCCACACTGAGCTAGCGGGGGGAGGTACCCAGTACTTC. It is translated as CASHTELAGGGTQYF.

The chain combines TRBV5-4 with TRBJ2-7; maybe TRBD1 (6 bases). The CDR3 has 14 residues. Trimming pared 6 bases from V and 2 bases from J, leaving 15 bases between. The germline CDR1 and CDR2 sequences are SGHNT and YYREEE (reference sequence). Written as DNA, the CDR3 is TGTGCCAGCAACGCTGTGGGGGCGCCCTACGAGCAGTACTTC. Encoded protein: CASNAVGAPYEQYF.

V usage is TRBV28 and J usage is TRBJ1-2, with TRBD1 identical over 8 bases. Germline lookup yields CDR1 MDHEN and CDR2 SYDVKM. This CDR3 comprises 14 residues. V gave up 7 bases and J gave up 6 bases; unmatched junction bases: 10. The CDR3 region is CASNRGVTGDGYTF. CDR3 coding DNA: TGTGCCAGCAATCGGGGTGTGACAGGGGATGGCTACACCTTC.

CDR3 DNA: TGCGCCAGCAGCCAAGGGACAGGGGATGGGGCCAACGTCCTGACTTTC. Residues: CASSQGTGDGANVLTF. V is TRBV4-3 and J is TRBJ2-6; the match to TRBD1 covers 9 bases. Trimming at V came to 1 base and at J to 3 bases, leaving 1 base not matched to a gene. Germline CDR1 is LGHNA and CDR2 is YSLEER. This CDR3 is 16 amino acids long.

The chain uses TRBV5-1 and TRBJ2-1, with 7 positions matching TRBD2. Germline V gene data show CDR1 as SGHRS and CDR2 as YFSETQ. This CDR3 is 14 amino acids long. J gave up 5 bases and V 7 bases, and 9 bases lay outside the gene matches. This CDR3 is CASGEGSLNNEQFF. CDR3 nucleotides: TGCGCCAGCGGGGAGGGGTCATTGAACAATGAGCAGTTCTTC.

The chain links TRBV6-5 to TRBJ2-7; D gene uncertain. CDR3 size: 12 residues. The V end lost 5 bases, the J end lost 6 bases, and 11 bases lay between the germline ends. Germline CDR1 reads MNHEY; CDR2 reads SVGAGI. The DNA for the CDR3 is TGTGCCAGCAGTACCTACCCTTCCGAGCAGTACTTC. Translation gives CASSTYPSEQYF.

In DNA, the CDR3 is TGCGCCAGCACTACGGGACAGGAAAAATACGAGCAGTACTTC. This encodes CASTTGQEKYEQYF. The rearrangement uses TRBV5-1 and TRBJ2-7; TRBD1 agrees at 8 bases. The CDR3 is 14 amino acids. Germline V gene data show CDR1 as SGHRS and CDR2 as YFSETQ. J gave up 4 bases and V 6 bases, and 9 bases lay outside the gene matches.

The rearrangement joins TRBV5-8 to TRBJ1-1, with D perhaps TRBD1 (6 bases). This CDR3 is 14 amino acids long. The V gene lost 5 bases and the J gene lost 5 bases, with 16 bases spanning the gap. Germline V gene sequence: CDR1 SGHTS, CDR2 YDEGEE. The DNA of the CDR3 is TGTGCCAGCAGTCCCAGGGGATACTGGACTGAAGCTTTCTTT. Protein: CASSPRGYWTEAFF.

The chain carries TRBV7-9 and TRBJ2-2, with D possibly matching TRBD2 (6 bases). Germline assignment: CDR1 SEHNR and CDR2 FQNEAQ (reference sequence). CDR3 length: 14 amino acids. V lost 4 bases and J lost 6, with 12 bases in between. The CDR3 loop reads CASSSLSGAGELFF. The CDR3 DNA is TGTGCCAGCAGCTCACTCTCGGGGGCCGGGGAGCTGTTTTTT. Looking up the rest from reference TRBV7-9 and TRBJ2-2 gives the full variable domain: DTGVSQNPRHKITKRGQNVTFRCDPISEHNRLYWYRQTLGQGPEFLTYFQNEAQLEKSRLLSDRFSAERPKGSFSTLEIQRTEQGDSAMYLCASSSLSGAGELFFGEGSRLTVL.

Comment on this clone: This sample includes further DNA sequences coding for the same CDR3. The rearrangement joins TRBV11-3 to TRBJ2-2; D is ambiguous. The CDR3 is 15 amino acids. Trimming stripped 1 base from V and 0 bases from J, with 6 bases between. Germline V gives CDR1 SGHNT, CDR2 YENEEA. The CDR3, as DNA: TGTGCCAGCAGCTTAGGCGGTTCGAACACCGGGGAGCTGTTTTTT. Translating gives CASSLGGSNTGELFF.

This rearrangement joins TRBV15 to TRBJ1-2; TRBD1 agrees at 11 bases. V lost 2 bases and J lost 3; bases outside the gene matches: 5. The CDR3 covers 16 residues. Germline V CDR1 and CDR2: LNHNV, YYDKDF (reference sequence). CDR3 region: CATSRPRTGGYYGYTF. DNA for the CDR3: TGTGCCACCAGCAGACCTCGGACAGGGGGCTACTATGGCTACACCTTC.

The chain has TRBV6-5 and TRBJ2-1; 7 bases line up with TRBD1. Germline V gives CDR1 MNHEY, CDR2 SVGAGI. Trimming at V came to 5 bases and at J to 6 bases, leaving 7 bases not matched to a gene. The CDR3 sequence is 14 residues long. This chain's CDR3 is CASSNDRVINEQFF. The CDR3 DNA follows: TGTGCCAGCAGTAACGACAGGGTTATCAATGAGCAGTTCTTC.

The sample holds one count of this clone. The chain carries TRBV5-1 and TRBJ2-2; D perhaps matches TRBD2 (6 bases). Germline CDR1 reads SGHRS; CDR2 reads YFSETQ. This CDR3 contains 16 residues. Trimming stripped 1 base from V and 0 bases from J, with 10 bases between. CDR3 residues: CASSLIGGPNTGELFF. DNA of the CDR3: TGCGCCAGCAGCTTGATCGGGGGACCGAACACCGGGGAGCTGTTTTTT.

V and J are TRBV5-4 and TRBJ1-1, with D possibly being TRBD1 (5 bases). The CDR3 is 14 residues long. With 3 bases removed from V and 4 bases from J, the gap between germline ends came to 13 bases. Germline V gene sequence: CDR1 SGHNT, CDR2 YYREEE (reference sequence). The CDR3 spells CASSWGRAGTEAFF. CDR3 nucleotide sequence: TGTGCCAGCAGCTGGGGCAGGGCTGGCACTGAAGCTTTCTTT. Filled out from reference TRBV5-4 and TRBJ1-1, the complete variable domain reads ETGVTQSPTHLIKTRGQQVTLRCSSQSGHNTVSWYQQALGQGPQFIFQYYREEENGRGNFPPRFSGLQFPNYSSELNVNALELDDSALYLCASSWGRAGTEAFFGQGTRLTVV.

The chain recombines TRBV10-1 with TRBJ1-2, with TRBD1 as a possible D gene (5 bases). V lost 3 bases to trimming and J lost 8 bases, with 16 bases between them. This CDR3 region has 14 residues. The germline V gene has CDR1 WNHNN and CDR2 SYGVQD (reference sequence). The CDR3 DNA sequence: TGCGCCAGCAGTGATCCCGGGCAGGGCGAAGGCTACACCTTC. Translation: CASSDPGQGEGYTF.

The chain has TRBV6-1 and TRBJ1-2; 7 positions agree with TRBD1. CDR1 and CDR2 from the germline V gene are MNHNS and SASEGT. This CDR3 is built from 13 residues. J was trimmed by 4 bases and V by 6 bases; bases with no gene match: 5. CDR3 loop: CASSGQVSYGYTF. CDR3 coding DNA: TGTGCCAGCAGCGGACAGGTTTCCTATGGCTACACCTTC.

Note on this clone: At one of its ends the junction is not consistent with the germline gene, which may arise from a read error. V usage is TRBV7-7 and J usage is TRBJ2-3, with a tentative D call TRBD2 (5 bases). The CDR3 covers 14 residues. Per germline, CDR1 SSHAT and CDR2 FNYEAQ (reference sequence). In nucleotides, the CDR3 is TGTGCTAGCAGCTTAGGCCTAGCCACAGATACGCAGTATTTT. Protein sequence: CASSLGLATDTQYF. Variable domain in full (rest from reference TRBV7-7 and TRBJ2-3): GAGVSQSPRYKVTKRGQDVTLRCDPISSHATLYWYQQALGQGPEFLTYFNYEAQPDKSGLPSDRFSAERPEGSISTLTIQRTEQRDSAMYRCASSLGLATDTQYFGPGTRLTVL.

The genes are TRBV5-1 and TRBJ2-3; 8 bases align to TRBD1. V lost 5 bases and J lost 6; bases outside the gene matches: 5. Germline CDR1 SGHRS, CDR2 YFSETQ. CDR3 length: 13 residues. CDR3 DNA: TGCGCCAGCAGACGGGACAGGCGCGATACGCAGTATTTT. Protein: CASRRDRRDTQYF.

The V call is TRBV6-1, the J call TRBJ2-3, with D maybe TRBD1 (7 bases). The germline CDR1 and CDR2 sequences are MNHNS and SASEGT. Trimming removed 6 bases from V and 2 bases from J, with 9 bases in between. The CDR3 length is 13 residues. The CDR3 sequence: CASREGATDTQYF. CDR3 in DNA: TGTGCCAGCAGGGAGGGGGCCACAGATACGCAGTATTTT.

This clone was detected only a few times. The chain couples TRBV27 to TRBJ2-7, with TRBD1 identical over 9 bases. The germline V gene has CDR1 MNHEY and CDR2 SMNVEV (reference sequence). Losses at the gene ends were 4 bases for V and 0 bases for J; bases not matched to a gene: 1. The CDR3 consists of 14 residues. For the CDR3, the DNA is TGTGCCAGCAGTTGGACAGGGGACTCCTACGAGCAGTACTTC. Encoded protein: CASSWTGDSYEQYF.

The CDR3 nucleotides are TGTGCCAGCAGCTTAGTCCCAGGGGCCGGGGAGCTGTTTTTT. It yields the protein CASSLVPGAGELFF. The chain couples TRBV11-2 to TRBJ2-2; maybe TRBD1 (6 bases). The CDR3 consists of 14 residues. Looked up from germline, CDR1 is SGHAT and CDR2 is FQNNGV. V lost 1 base to trimming and J lost 6 bases, with 9 bases between them.

The sample holds a few counts of this clone. This chain uses TRBV5-1 with TRBJ2-3; 8 bases are shared with TRBD2. Germline V gene data show CDR1 as SGHRS and CDR2 as YFSETQ. CDR3 length equals 16 residues. The J segment lost 7 bases and the V segment lost 0 bases, leaving 10 bases of the junction unmatched. This CDR3 is CASSLALAGGYHTQYF. In nucleotides, the CDR3 is TGCGCCAGCAGCTTGGCCTTGGCGGGGGGTTACCATACGCAGTATTTT.

This chain connects TRBV2 to TRBJ2-5, with TRBD1 matching 7 bases. This CDR3 contains 13 residues. Germline lookup yields CDR1 SNHLY and CDR2 FYNNEI. The J segment lost 1 base and the V segment lost 7 bases, leaving 3 bases of the junction unmatched. The CDR3 DNA reads as TGTGCCAGCATGGGGGACAGCCAAGAGACCCAGTACTTC. It codes for CASMGDSQETQYF.

This chain joins TRBV6-1 and TRBJ2-1; D may be TRBD2 (5 bases). The length of the CDR3 is 13 residues. Germline values: CDR1 MNHNS, CDR2 SASEGT. Between the trimmed V and J ends, which lost 6 bases and 10 bases, there was a span of 16 bases. CDR3 DNA: TGTGCCAGCAGCCCCGACCCTTCGGGAGAGCAGTTCTTC. Translation: CASSPDPSGEQFF.

The rearrangement joins TRBV7-6 to TRBJ2-1; 8 bases agree with TRBD2. CDR3 size: 15 residues. Germline CDR1 is SGHVS and CDR2 is FNYEAQ. The ends lost 0 bases at V and 6 bases at J; junction bases unmatched: 4. The CDR3 DNA reads as TGTGCCAGCAGCTTAGCTAGCGGGAAAGGCAATGAGCAGTTCTTC. It translates to CASSLASGKGNEQFF.

This clone was counted once. The V call is TRBV18, the J call TRBJ1-1; perhaps TRBD1 as D (5 bases). The germline V and J ends were trimmed by 8 bases and 1 base, with 14 bases remaining between them. Germline loops: CDR1 KGHSH, CDR2 LQKENI. The CDR3 covers 14 residues. The CDR3 region has the DNA TGTGCCAGCCTCCGGGACGGGGGGAACACTGAAGCTTTCTTT. It yields the protein CASLRDGGNTEAFF.

This rearrangement joins TRBV27 to TRBJ1-5; no definite D call. The germline CDR1 and CDR2 sequences are MNHEY and SMNVEV (reference sequence). The V gene lost 0 bases and the J gene lost 6 bases, with 12 bases spanning the gap. The CDR3 has 15 residues. The CDR3 sequence: CASSLSAGMGQPQHF. The CDR3 nucleotides read TGTGCCAGCAGTTTATCGGCGGGGATGGGTCAGCCCCAGCATTTT.

This chain connects TRBV7-8 to TRBJ1-2; D is ambiguous. In germline, CDR1 is SGHVS, CDR2 FQNEAQ. Trimming pared 3 bases from V and 4 bases from J, leaving 12 bases between. The length of the CDR3 is 14 residues. The CDR3 loop reads CASSLPDMAYGYTF. The CDR3 region has the DNA TGTGCCAGCAGCTTGCCCGACATGGCCTATGGCTACACCTTC. The full variable domain, completed using reference TRBV7-8 and TRBJ1-2, is GAGVSQSPRYKVAKRGQDVALRCDPISGHVSLFWYQQALGQGPEFLTYFQNEAQLDKSGLPSDRFFAERPEGSVSTLKIQRTQQEDSAVYLCASSLPDMAYGYTFGSGTRLTVV.

The rearrangement links TRBV27 to TRBJ2-3, with D perhaps TRBD2 (5 bases). CDR1 and CDR2 from the germline V gene are MNHEY and SMNVEV (reference sequence). Trimming stripped 3 bases from V and 6 bases from J, with 13 bases between. This CDR3 has 14 amino acids. The chain's CDR3 is CASSLDSAADTQYF. CDR3 bases: TGTGCCAGCAGTTTGGACTCGGCGGCGGATACGCAGTATTTT.

The chain couples TRBV28 to TRBJ2-7; maybe TRBD1 (6 bases). Between the trimmed V and J ends, which lost 1 base and 5 bases, there was a span of 18 bases. This CDR3 has 16 amino acids. Looked up from germline, CDR1 is MDHEN and CDR2 is SYDVKM. This CDR3 is CASSLSTRTVHHEQYV. The CDR3 DNA sequence: TGTGCCAGCAGTTTATCGACGAGGACAGTCCACCACGAGCAGTACGTC.

The CDR3 nucleotides are TGTGCCAGCAGCCAGTTAGCGGGGAACTACGAGCAGTACTTC. Its translation is CASSQLAGNYEQYF. The chain carries TRBV7-9 and TRBJ2-7, with 8 bases identical to TRBD2. This CDR3 comprises 14 residues. The V segment lost 5 bases and the J segment 3 bases; nucleotides outside the gene matches: 6. From germline, CDR1 is SEHNR and CDR2 FQNEAQ (reference sequence).